This T cell receptor (beta chain) comes out of a study of cytomegalovirus exposure and HLA in healthy donors (TCRdb year 2017). Background for the entire study: In an earlier analysis of fewer than 750 of the donors, 276 Gb of sequence data and 90 million to 130 million unique TCR beta sequences from roughly 180 million T cells were reported. Roughly 310 gigabases of sequencing data and tens of millions of unique TCR sequences were included in an early release covering roughly 700 HLA-typed donors. The genetic ancestry cluster associated with self-reported Caucasian donors included approximately 85% of the roughly 360 genotyped donors. The aim of the study was to test whether cataloging public T cell receptors could identify signatures of past pathogen exposure. The study used immunosequencing to profile the T cell repertoires of around 600 subjects and linked those repertoires to cytomegalovirus serostatus. In addition to the first cohort of around 670 subjects, a separate validation cohort of 130 or so different subjects was used. To predict cytomegalovirus infection status, the study brought together high-throughput TCR immunosequencing, statistical association of individual TCRs with disease status, and machine learning. In a later analysis, previously published TCR beta repertoires from 670 or so donors were re-analyzed and high-resolution HLA genotyping was added so that TCR occurrence patterns could be studied. The later analysis used no new phenotypic data to find candidate immune exposures, relying instead on TCR beta sequences and their occurrence across donors. An earlier analysis of approximately 640 of the donors applied high-throughput TCR beta sequencing to assess whether each TCR beta V gene segment acted as functional or pseudogenic. Alongside the repertoire data, information on donor age, sex, ethnicity and CMV serostatus was compiled. A later genetic analysis took genome-wide SNP genotypes for about three fifths of the 666 donors and used that subset as a discovery cohort. Every repertoire in the discovery cohort had been generated on one and the same sequencing platform. HLA typing included class I and class II loci at four-digit resolution. Typing coverage varied by locus: about 620-630 donors for A, B, C, DRB1 and DQB1; approximately 500 for DQA1; approximately 610 for DPA1; roughly 450 for DPB1. Five DR-DQ haplotypes were handled as single units for association and clustering, since linkage in the cohort was strong. Across roughly 420 genotyped donors of the cohort, an average of 235,054 unique TCR beta nucleotide sequences per donor were sequenced, and roughly 20% of those sequences were non-productive. What the research found in general, with its limitations: A group of highly shared sequence variants was considered likely to be a technical artifact of the sequencing pipeline. Some IMGT-functional V segments, including TRBV6-2 and TRBV6-3, could not be told apart with the 87-base-pair reads, so those segments were excluded. A few of the identified cytomegalovirus-associated TCR beta chains were confirmed in vitro to be specific for cytomegalovirus antigens. In both the original and validation cohorts, the classifier was reported to diagnose cytomegalovirus status with high specificity and sensitivity. Strong co-occurrence of HLA alleles, especially DR and DQ, made assigning TCR associations to individual alleles difficult. Across donors, most TCR sequences were observed very rarely, whereas some public TCRs were present in many individuals. An earlier analysis of several hundred of the donors showed that most TCR beta V segments appeared in productive rearrangements either about 87% or about 30% of the time, which broadly matched IMGT annotations. Because HLA typing was unavailable for some donors at each locus, only the typed subset was used in association tests. It was suggested by the authors that the approach could potentially be generalized to other disease states and immunological phenotypes. An association between a missense DCLRE1C variant and V-gene and J-gene trimming of TCR beta chains was found in a later genetic analysis and replicated in an independent cohort. Immune exposure information for the cohort was limited to CMV serostatus. Specific HLA alleles were associated with over 15,000 TCR beta sequences at a false discovery rate of 0.05 in a later analysis. Only TCR beta chains were sequenced in this cohort, and the absence of alpha or paired-chain data limited detectable features. The study gave a list of 150 to 200 TCR beta chains associated with cytomegalovirus. In a later analysis, several top co-occurrence clusters were reported to appear linked to parvovirus B19, influenza, CMV and Epstein-Barr virus. In a later analysis, TCR association rates were found to vary across HLA loci, with the most associated TCRs seen for DRB1 alleles and the fewest for HLA-C alleles. Most CMV-associated TCR beta chains appeared to be HLA-restricted in a later analysis, and the HLA associations seemed to be driven largely by CMV exposure. Presence/absence analyses assumed roughly uniform sequencing depth across donors, an assumption that may not hold. A further reported finding was that TCR beta sequences accurately predicted the HLA-A and HLA-B alleles for most subjects in the first cohort. In a later analysis, HLA-associated TCR beta chains were found to be more clonally expanded and to have lower generation probabilities than equally common non-associated chains. A later genetic analysis reported fewer N-insertions in productive TCRs among donors in an Asian-associated ancestry cluster than the roughly 700-donor mean. Correlated functional status among segregating V segments might reflect linkage disequilibrium, but an unknown experimental factor could not be ruled out. The earlier analysis of some 540 of the donors excluded seventeen rarely observed V segments, including chromosome 9 orphons, because counts were too low.

Points on this clone: Its antigen is unknown.

The cohort comprised under 700 healthy bone marrow donors. Cohort members were all nominally healthy when sampled, although unrecorded immune exposures were likely present. The donor tested CMV seronegative, placing the donor among the approximately 400 seronegative members of the cohort. Every donor gave a peripheral blood sample, and the peripheral blood mononuclear cells from that sample were used for TCR beta sequencing. Genomic DNA was extracted from the blood cell samples with the Qiagen DNeasy Blood Extraction Kit. Receptor amplification or capture employed the immunoSEQ multiplex PCR assay. For the multiplex PCR, a mixture combining 60 forward primers for TCR Vbeta segments and 13 reverse primers for TCR Jbeta segments was used. The CDR3 region of rearranged TCR beta genes was amplified from genomic DNA with a multiplex PCR assay. The amplified TCR beta libraries were sequenced on the Illumina HiSeq System as 87-base-pair reads. The published analysis was carried out like this. A later analysis tallied tens of millions of unique TCR beta chains across the 700 or so repertoires, and around 9.9 million of those chains were shared by two or more donors. A nearest-neighbor algorithm error-corrected the raw reads and collapsed the reads into unique sequences, merging closely related sequences to remove PCR and sequencing errors. CDR3 sequences were aligned to IMGT reference sequences to assign V, D and J gene segments. For a sequence to be retained, a match of at least six nucleotides was required to both a V gene segment and a J gene segment. Rearrangements were called productive when the CDR3 lacked stop codons and stayed in frame with V and J; all others were non-productive. CDR3 was defined by IMGT convention, running from the second conserved V-encoded cysteine to the conserved J-encoded phenylalanine. The earlier analysis of a few hundred of the donors excluded any sequence lacking an unambiguous match to a single V gene segment. In an earlier analysis of some 590 of the donors, a V segment was called functional when productive rearrangements were above 56.7%, and segregating when the standard deviation between donors exceeded 5%. A statistical classification framework was built for diagnosing cytomegalovirus status from the catalog of TCR beta chain sequences. V and J gene assignment, in a later analysis, came from comparing TCR nucleotide sequences with IMGT/GENE-DB human TR gene sequences. In a later analysis, CDR3 sequences and most-parsimonious VDJ recombination scenarios were assigned using the TCRdist pipeline. A later analysis defined each TCR beta chain by its CDR3 amino acid sequence plus V-gene family, and excluded reads lacking a unique V-gene family. As a way to deal with suspected cross-contamination and a sequencing artifact, a later analysis dropped roughly 600 nucleotide sequences that were highly shared and had low generation probability. In a later analysis, a clonal expansion index for each public chain was calculated from normalized within-repertoire ranks of inferred template counts. A later analysis computed generation probabilities with a VDJ recombination model fitted to out-of-frame rearrangements, and checked the results against IGoR. In a later analysis, hypergeometric tests were used to score TCR-TCR, TCR-HLA and TCR-CMV co-occurrence, with a repertoire-size bias correction applied to TCR pairs. To estimate false discovery rates, a later analysis permuted the HLA or CMV assignments 20 times. In a later analysis, co-occurring TCRs were grouped with DBSCAN, and TCRdist sequence similarity was added when clustering was performed within HLA-allele-positive subsets. Repertoires with fewer than 30,000 or more than 120,000 public chains, plus five repertoires with anomalous nucleotide sharing, were excluded from co-occurrence clustering. Not all clones reach the TCRdb copy of this immuneACCESS table, which keeps in-frame sequences only. Checked studies attribute under half of the gap to unresolved V genes and leave the rest unexplained. That table furnishes V, J and clone size, whereas the DNA furnished D and trimming. The table held for this sample gives fewer than 200,000 clones. The top ten clonotypes cover 1% to 1.5% of the sample.

The CDR3 starts with the cysteine, ends with the phenylalanine, and has 13 residues. The read is trimmed to its CDR3 DNA, 39 bases read in frame from base 1. V is cut by 4 bases and J by 5 bases, and the space between the germline ends is 9 bases. CDR1 KGHSH and CDR2 LQKENI were looked up in the germline V gene. The clonotype was recovered from a woman between 55 and 75 years old in good health and CMV-seronegative. Sequenced input: PBMCs. This sequence uses TRBV18 and TRBJ1-5, with an unclear D gene assignment. The CDR3 protein is CASSLIRDQPQHF. The DNA sequence follows: TGTGCCAGCTCACTAATCCGGGATCAGCCCCAGCATTTT.